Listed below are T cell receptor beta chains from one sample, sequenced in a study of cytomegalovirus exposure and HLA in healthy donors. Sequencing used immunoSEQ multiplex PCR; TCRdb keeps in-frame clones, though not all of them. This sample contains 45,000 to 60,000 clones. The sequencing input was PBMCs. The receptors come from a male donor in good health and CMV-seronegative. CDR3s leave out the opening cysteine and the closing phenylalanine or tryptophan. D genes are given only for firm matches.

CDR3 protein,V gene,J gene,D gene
ASAGGAETQY,TRBV28,TRBJ2-5,TRBD2
AWDVAGRRQPQH,TRBV30,TRBJ1-5,NA
ASRPILTEYNEQF,TRBV7-9,TRBJ2-1,NA
ASSSPTRRGRTDTQY,TRBV7-9,TRBJ2-3,NA
ASHDRFNGYT,TRBV19,TRBJ1-2,NA
SVELGQNYGYT,TRBV29-1,TRBJ1-2,NA
ASSRQGDYEQY,TRBV18,TRBJ2-7,TRBD1
ASSPASSSYNSPLH,TRBV28,TRBJ1-6,NA
ASSQVTGGSDNSHLH,TRBV4-3,TRBJ1-6,NA
ASSPLGWGTGNTEAF,TRBV27,TRBJ1-1,TRBD1
ASSLGRTSQETQY,TRBV5-1,TRBJ2-5,NA
ASSSNLQGGGSGSTIY,TRBV7-2,TRBJ1-3,NA
ASSTGLDTQY,TRBV27,TRBJ2-3,NA
ASSNPYEFRGRVYEQF,TRBV5-1,TRBJ2-1,TRBD2
ASSLVVPLTGRGGNTIY,TRBV7-9,TRBJ1-3,TRBD1